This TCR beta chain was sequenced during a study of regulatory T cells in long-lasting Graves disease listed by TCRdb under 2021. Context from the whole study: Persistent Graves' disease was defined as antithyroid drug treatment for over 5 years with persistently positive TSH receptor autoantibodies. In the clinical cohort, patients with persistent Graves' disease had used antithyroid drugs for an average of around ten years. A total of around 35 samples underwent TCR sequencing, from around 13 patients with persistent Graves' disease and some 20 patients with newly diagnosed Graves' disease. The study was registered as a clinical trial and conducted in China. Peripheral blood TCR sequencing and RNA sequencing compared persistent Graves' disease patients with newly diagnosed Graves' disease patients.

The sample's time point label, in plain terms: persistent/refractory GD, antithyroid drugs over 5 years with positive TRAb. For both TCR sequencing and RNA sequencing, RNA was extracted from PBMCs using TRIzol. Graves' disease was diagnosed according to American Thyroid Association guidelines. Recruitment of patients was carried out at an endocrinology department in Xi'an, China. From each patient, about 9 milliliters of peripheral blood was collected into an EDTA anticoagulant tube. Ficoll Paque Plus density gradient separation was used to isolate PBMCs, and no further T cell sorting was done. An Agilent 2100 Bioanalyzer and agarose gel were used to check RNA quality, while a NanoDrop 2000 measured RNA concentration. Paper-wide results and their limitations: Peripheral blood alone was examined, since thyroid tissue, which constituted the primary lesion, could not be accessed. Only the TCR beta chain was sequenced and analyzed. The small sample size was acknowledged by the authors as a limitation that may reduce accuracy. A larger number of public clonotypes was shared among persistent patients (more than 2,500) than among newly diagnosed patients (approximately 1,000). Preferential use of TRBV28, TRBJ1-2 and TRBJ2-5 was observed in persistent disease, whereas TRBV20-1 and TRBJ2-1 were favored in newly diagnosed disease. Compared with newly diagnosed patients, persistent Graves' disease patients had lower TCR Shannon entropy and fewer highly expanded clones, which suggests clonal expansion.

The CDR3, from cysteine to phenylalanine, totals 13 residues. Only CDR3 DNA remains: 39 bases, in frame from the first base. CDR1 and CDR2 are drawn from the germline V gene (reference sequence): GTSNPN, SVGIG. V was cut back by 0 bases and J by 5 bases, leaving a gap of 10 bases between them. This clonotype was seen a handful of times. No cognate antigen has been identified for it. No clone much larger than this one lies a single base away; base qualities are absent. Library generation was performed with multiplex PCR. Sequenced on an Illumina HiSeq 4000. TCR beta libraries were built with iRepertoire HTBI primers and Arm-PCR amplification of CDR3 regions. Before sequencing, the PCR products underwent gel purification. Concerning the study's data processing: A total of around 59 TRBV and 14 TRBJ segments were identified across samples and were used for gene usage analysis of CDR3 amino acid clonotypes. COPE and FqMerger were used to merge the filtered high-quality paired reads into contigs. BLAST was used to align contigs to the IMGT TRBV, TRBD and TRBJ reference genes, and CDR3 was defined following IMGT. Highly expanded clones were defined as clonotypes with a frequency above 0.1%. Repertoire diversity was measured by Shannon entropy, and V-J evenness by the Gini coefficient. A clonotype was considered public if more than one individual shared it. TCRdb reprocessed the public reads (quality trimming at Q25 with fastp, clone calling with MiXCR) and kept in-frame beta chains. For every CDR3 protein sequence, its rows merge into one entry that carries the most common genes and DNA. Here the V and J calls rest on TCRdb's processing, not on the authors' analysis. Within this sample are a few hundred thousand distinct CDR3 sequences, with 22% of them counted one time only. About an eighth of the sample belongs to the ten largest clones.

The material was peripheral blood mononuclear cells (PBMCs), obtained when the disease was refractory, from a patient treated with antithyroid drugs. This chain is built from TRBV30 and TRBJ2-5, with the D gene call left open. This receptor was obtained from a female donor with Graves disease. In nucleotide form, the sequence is TGTGCCTGGAGTGTAATCGCCCGGGAGACCCAGTACTTC. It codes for CAWSVIARETQYF.